This T cell receptor beta chain was profiled in a study of early T cells in non-severe SARS-CoV-2 infection. The CDR3 covers 16 residues. Germline CDR1 and CDR2: LGHDT and YNNKEL (reference sequence). Trimming took 0 bases from V and 2 from J, leaving 11 bases between them. TCRdb passed the 5' RACE reads through MiXCR, listing each CDR3 protein once. Of 80,000 to 95,000 distinct CDR3 sequences detected, roughly 14% appear once; the ten largest clones hold less than 0.6%. The table lists this clonotype with a few counts. The receptor was isolated from an adult who was a healthcare worker with PCR-confirmed SARS-CoV-2 infection or an uninfected control (not recorded which). Sequences were obtained from whole blood. The rearrangement uses TRBV3-1 and TRBJ2-4, with D maybe TRBD2 (5 bases). CDR3 residues: CASSQEIREPKNIQYF. The CDR3, as DNA: TGTGCCAGCAGCCAAGAAATCCGGGAACCCAAAAACATTCAGTACTTC.